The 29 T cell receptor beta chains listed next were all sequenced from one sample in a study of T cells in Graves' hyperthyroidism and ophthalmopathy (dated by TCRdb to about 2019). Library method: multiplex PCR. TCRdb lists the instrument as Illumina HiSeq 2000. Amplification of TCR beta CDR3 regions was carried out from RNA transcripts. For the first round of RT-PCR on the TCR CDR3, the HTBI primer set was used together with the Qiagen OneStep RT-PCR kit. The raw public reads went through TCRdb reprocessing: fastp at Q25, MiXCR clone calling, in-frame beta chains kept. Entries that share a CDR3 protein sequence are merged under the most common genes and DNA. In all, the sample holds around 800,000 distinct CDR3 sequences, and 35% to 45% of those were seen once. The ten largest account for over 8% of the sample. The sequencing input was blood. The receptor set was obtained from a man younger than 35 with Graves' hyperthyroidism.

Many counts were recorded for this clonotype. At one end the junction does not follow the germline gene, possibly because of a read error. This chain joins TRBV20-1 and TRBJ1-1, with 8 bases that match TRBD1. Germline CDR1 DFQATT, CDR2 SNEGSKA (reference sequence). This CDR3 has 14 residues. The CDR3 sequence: CSARGQGGDTEAFF. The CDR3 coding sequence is TGCAGTGCCAGAGGACAGGGAGGGGACACTGAAGCTTTCTTT.

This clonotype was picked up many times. The CDR3 DNA reads as TGCGCCAGCAGCTTGGACGGCCGTTCGAGAGAAAAACTGTTTTTT. Translation gives CASSLDGRSREKLFF. V gene TRBV5-1 combines with J gene TRBJ1-4; D gene unclear. The CDR3 has 15 amino acids. Germline CDR1 is SGHRS and CDR2 is YFSETQ. Trimming shortened V by 0 bases and J by 8 bases, and 14 bases separated the two germline ends.

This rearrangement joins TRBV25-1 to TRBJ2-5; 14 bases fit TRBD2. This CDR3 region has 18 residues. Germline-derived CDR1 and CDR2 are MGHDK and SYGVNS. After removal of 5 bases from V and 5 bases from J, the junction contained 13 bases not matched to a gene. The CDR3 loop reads CASSTPGLAGDQRETQYF. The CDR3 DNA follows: TGTGCCAGCAGTACCCCGGGACTAGCGGGGGACCAGAGGGAGACCCAGTACTTC.

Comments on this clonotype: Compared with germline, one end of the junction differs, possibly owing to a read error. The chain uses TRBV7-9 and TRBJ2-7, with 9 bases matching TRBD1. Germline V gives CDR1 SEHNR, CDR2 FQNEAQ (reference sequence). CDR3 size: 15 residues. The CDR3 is CASSQDRGASYEQYF. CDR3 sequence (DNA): TGCGCCAGCAGCCAAGACAGGGGGGCCTCCTACGAGCAGTACTTC.

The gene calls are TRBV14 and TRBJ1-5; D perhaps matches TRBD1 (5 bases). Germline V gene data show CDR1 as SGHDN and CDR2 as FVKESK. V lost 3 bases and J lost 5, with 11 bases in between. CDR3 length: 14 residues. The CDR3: CASSHQGLDQPQHF. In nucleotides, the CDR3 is TGTGCCAGCAGCCATCAGGGTTTGGATCAGCCCCAGCATTTT.

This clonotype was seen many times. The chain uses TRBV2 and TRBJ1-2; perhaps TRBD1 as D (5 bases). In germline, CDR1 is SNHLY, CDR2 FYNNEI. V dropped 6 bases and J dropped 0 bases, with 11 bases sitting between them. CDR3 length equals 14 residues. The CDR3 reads CASRTGRANYGYTF. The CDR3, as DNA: TGTGCCAGCAGAACGGGGCGAGCTAACTATGGCTACACCTTC.

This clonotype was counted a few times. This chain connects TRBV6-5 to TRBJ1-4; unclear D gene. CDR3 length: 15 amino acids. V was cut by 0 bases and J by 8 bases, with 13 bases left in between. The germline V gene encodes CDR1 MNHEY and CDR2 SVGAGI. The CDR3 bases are TGTGCCAGCAGTTACTCGGCAGGCACTAGGGAAAAACTGTTTTTT. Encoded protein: CASSYSAGTREKLFF.

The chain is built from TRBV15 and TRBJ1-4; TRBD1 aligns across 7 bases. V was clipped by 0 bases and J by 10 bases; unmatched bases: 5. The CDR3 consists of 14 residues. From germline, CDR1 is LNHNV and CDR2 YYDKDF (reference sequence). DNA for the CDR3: TGTGCCACCAGCAGAGACCCTCGGACAGGAAAACTGTTTTTT. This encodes CATSRDPRTGKLFF. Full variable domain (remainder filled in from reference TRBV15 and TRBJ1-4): DAMVIQNPRYQVTQFGKPVTLSCSQTLNHNVMYWYQQKSSQAPKLLFHYYDKDFNNEADTPDNFQSRRPNTSFCFLDIRSPGLGDTAMYLCATSRDPRTGKLFFGSGTQLSVL.

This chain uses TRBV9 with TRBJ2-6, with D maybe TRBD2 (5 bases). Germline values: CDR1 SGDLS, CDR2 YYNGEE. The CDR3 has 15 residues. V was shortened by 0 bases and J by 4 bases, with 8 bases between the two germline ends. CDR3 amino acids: CASSVGGGGANVLTF. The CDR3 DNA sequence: TGTGCCAGCAGCGTAGGAGGCGGGGGGGCCAACGTCCTGACTTTC.

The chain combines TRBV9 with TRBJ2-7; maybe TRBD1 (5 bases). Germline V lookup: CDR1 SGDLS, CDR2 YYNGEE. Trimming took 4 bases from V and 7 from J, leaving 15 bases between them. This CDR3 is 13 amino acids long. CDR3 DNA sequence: TGTGCCAGCAGCCCTAAACTGACAGCAGAGCAGTACTTC. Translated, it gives CASSPKLTAEQYF. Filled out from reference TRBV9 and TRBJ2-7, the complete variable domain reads DSGVTQTPKHLITATGQRVTLRCSPRSGDLSVYWYQQSLDQGLQFLIQYYNGEERAKGNILERFSAQQFPDLHSELNLSSLELGDSALYFCASSPKLTAEQYFGPGTRLTVT.

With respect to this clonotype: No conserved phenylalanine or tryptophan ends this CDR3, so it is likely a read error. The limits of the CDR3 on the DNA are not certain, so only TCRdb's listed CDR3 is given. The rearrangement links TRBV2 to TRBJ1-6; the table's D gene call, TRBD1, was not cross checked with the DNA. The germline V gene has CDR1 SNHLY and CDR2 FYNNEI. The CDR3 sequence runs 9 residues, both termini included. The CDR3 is CASSGQVLS.

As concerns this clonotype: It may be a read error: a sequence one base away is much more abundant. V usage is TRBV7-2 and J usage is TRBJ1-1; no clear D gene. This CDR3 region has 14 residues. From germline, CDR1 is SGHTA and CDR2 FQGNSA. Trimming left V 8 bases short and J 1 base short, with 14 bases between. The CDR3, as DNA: TGTGCCAGCGGCTCAAGGTCGGGGAACACTGAAGCTTTCTTT. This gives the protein CASGSRSGNTEAFF. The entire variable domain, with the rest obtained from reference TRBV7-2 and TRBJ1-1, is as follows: GAGVSQSPSNKVTEKGKDVELRCDPISGHTALYWYRQSLGQGLEFLIYFQGNSAPDKSGLPSDRFSAERTGGSVSTLTIQRTQQEDSAVYLCASGSRSGNTEAFFGQGTRLTVV.

DNA for the CDR3: TGTGCCAGCAGAACCCTGTGGGTGGAGGGAAACACCATATATTTT. As protein: CASRTLWVEGNTIYF. The chain has TRBV12-3 or TRBV12-4 and TRBJ1-3; the D is unclear. V was clipped by 6 bases and J by 4 bases, with 16 bases between them. The CDR3 totals 15 residues.

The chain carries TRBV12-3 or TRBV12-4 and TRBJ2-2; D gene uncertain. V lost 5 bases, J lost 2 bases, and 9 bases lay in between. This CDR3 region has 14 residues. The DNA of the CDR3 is TGTGCCAGCAGTGAACAGTTTAACACCGGGGAGCTGTTTTTT. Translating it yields CASSEQFNTGELFF.

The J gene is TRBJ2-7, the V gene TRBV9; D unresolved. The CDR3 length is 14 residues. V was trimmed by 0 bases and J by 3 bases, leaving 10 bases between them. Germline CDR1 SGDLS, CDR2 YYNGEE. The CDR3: CASSVAPDDYEQYF. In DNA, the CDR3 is TGTGCCAGCAGCGTAGCTCCGGACGACTACGAGCAGTACTTC.

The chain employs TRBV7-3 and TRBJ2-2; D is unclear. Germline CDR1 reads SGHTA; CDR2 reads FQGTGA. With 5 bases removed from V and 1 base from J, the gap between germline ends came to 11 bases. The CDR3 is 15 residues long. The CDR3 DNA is TGTGCCAGCAGCCTCCGGGCCAGGAACACCGGGGAGCTGTTTTTT. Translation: CASSLRARNTGELFF.

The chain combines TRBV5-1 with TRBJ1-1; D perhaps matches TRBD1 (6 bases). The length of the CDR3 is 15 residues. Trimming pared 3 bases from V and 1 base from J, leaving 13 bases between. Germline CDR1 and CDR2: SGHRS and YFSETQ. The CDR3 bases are TGCGCCAGCAGCTGGGGTCGGGGGCCGAACACTGAAGCTTTCTTT. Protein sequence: CASSWGRGPNTEAFF.

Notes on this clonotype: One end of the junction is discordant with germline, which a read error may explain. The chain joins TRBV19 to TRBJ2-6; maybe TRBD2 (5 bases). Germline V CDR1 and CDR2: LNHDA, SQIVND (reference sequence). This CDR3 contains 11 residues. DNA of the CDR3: TGTGCCAGCAGATGGGGTCGGACTGAAGCTTTC. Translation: CASRWGRTEAF.

CDR3 residues: CASSLFGDSYEQYF. The DNA of the CDR3 is TGTGCCAGCAGCTTATTTGGGGATTCCTACGAGCAGTACTTC. J is TRBJ2-7 and V is TRBV7-2; D gene unclear. The CDR3 has 14 residues. Trimming pared 2 bases from V and 1 base from J, leaving 9 bases between. Germline loops: CDR1 SGHTA, CDR2 FQGNSA.

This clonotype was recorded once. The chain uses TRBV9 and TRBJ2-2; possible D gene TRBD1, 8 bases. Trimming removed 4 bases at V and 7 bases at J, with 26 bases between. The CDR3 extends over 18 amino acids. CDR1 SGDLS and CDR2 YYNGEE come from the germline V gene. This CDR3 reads CASSTGGLADLAGGELFF. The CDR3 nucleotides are TGTGCCAGCAGCACAGGGGGGCTAGCGGACCTCGCAGGCGGGGAGCTGTTTTTT. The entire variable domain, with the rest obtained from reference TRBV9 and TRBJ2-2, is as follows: DSGVTQTPKHLITATGQRVTLRCSPRSGDLSVYWYQQSLDQGLQFLIQYYNGEERAKGNILERFSAQQFPDLHSELNLSSLELGDSALYFCASSTGGLADLAGGELFFGEGSRLTVL.

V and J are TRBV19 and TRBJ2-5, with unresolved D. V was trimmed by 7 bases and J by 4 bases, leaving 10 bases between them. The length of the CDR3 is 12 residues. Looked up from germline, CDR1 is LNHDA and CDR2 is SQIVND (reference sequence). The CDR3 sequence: CASMKSGETQYF. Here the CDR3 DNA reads TGTGCCAGTATGAAGTCTGGAGAGACCCAGTACTTC.

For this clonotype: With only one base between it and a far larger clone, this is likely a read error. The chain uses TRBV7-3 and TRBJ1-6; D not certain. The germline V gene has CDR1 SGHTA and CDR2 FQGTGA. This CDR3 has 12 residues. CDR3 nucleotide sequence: TGTGCCAGCTGCTTAGATAGCTCACCCCTCCACTTT. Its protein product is CASCLDSSPLHF.

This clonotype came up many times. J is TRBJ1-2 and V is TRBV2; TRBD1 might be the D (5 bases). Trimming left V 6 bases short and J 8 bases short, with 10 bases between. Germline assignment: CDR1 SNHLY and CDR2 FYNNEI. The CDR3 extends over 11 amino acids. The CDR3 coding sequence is TGTGCCAGCAGGCTGAGGGGAGGCTACACCTTC. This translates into CASRLRGGYTF.

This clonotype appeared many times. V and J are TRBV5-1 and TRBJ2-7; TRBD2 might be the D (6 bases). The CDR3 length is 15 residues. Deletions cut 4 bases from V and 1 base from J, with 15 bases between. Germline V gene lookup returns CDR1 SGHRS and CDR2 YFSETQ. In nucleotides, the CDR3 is TGCGCCAGCAGCCGAGTGGTGGAGGGGTCCTACGAGCAGTACTTC. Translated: CASSRVVEGSYEQYF.

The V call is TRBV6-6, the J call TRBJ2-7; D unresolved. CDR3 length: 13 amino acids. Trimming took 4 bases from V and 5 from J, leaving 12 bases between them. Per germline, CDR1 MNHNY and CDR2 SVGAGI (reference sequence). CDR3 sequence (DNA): TGTGCCAGCAGTTTATCGCCGCGACACGAGCAGTACTTC. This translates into CASSLSPRHEQYF.

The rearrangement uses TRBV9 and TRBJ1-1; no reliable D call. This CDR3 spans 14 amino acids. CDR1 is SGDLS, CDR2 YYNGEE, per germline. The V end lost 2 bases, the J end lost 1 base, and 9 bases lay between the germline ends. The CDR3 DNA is TGTGCCAGCAGCGTGGACGGCACGAACACTGAAGCTTTCTTT. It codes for CASSVDGTNTEAFF.

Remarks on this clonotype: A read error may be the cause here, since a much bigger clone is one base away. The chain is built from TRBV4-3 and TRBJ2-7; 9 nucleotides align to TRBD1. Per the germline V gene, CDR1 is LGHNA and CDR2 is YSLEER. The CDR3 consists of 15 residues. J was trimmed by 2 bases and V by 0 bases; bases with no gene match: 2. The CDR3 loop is CASSQDWTGAYEQYF. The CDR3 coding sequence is TGCGCCAGCAGCCAAGATTGGACAGGGGCCTACGAGCAGTACTTC.

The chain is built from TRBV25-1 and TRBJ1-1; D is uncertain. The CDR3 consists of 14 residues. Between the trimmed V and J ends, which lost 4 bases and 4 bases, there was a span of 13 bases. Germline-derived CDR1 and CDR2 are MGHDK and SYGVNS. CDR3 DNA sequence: TGTGCCAGCAGTGCTAGGAAGGGTGGCACTGAAGCTTTCTTT. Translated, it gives CASSARKGGTEAFF.

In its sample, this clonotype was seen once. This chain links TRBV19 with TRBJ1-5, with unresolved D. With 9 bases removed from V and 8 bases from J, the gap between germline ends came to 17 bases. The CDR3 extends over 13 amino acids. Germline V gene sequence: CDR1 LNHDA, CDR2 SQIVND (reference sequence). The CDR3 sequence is CASSPSKNEPQHF. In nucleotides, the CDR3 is TGTGCCAGCTCACCGTCTAAAAATGAGCCCCAGCATTTT.